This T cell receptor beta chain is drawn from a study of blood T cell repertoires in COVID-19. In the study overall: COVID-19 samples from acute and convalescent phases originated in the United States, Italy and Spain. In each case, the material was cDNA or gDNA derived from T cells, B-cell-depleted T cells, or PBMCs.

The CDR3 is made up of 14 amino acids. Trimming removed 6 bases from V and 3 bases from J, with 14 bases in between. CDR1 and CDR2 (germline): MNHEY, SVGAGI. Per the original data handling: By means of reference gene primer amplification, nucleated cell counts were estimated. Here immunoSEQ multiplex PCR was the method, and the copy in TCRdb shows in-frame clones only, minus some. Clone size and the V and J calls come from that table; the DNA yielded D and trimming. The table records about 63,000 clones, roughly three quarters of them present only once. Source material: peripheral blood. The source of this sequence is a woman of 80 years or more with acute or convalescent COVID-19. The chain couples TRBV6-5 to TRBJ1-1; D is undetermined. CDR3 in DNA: TGTGCCAGCAGGGGAGGAGTCACGGACACTGAAGCTTTCTTT. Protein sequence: CASRGGVTDTEAFF.